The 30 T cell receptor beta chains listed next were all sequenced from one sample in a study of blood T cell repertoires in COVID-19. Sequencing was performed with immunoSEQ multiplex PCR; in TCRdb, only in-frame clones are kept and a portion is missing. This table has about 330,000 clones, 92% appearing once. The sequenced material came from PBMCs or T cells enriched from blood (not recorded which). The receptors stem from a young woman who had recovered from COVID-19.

The CDR3 DNA reads as TGTGCCAGCAGCAAACGGCCGGGTCGGCCCTACGAGCAGTACTTC. Amino acids: CASSKRPGRPYEQYF. The V call is TRBV21-1, the J call TRBJ2-7; TRBD2, as called in the table, went unchecked against the DNA. TRBV21-1 is designated a pseudogene. The CDR3 has 15 amino acids.

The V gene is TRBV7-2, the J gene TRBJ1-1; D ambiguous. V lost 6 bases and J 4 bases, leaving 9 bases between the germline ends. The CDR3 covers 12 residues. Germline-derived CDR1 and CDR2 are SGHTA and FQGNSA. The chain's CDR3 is CASRSPGTEAFF. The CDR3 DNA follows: TGTGCCAGCAGATCTCCGGGCACTGAAGCTTTCTTT.

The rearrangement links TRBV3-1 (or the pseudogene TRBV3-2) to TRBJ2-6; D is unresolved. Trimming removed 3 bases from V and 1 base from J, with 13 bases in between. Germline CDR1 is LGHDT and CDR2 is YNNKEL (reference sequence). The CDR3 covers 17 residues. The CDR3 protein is CASSQSFMRSGANVLTF. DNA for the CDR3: TGTGCCAGCAGCCAGTCTTTTATGCGATCTGGGGCCAACGTCCTGACTTTC.

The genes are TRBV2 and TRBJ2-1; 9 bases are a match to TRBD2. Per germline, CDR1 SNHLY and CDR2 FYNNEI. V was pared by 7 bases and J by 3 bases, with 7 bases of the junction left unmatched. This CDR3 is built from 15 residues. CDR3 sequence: CASMGTAGGYNEQFF. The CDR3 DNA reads TGTGCCAGCATGGGGACAGCGGGAGGCTACAATGAGCAGTTCTTC.

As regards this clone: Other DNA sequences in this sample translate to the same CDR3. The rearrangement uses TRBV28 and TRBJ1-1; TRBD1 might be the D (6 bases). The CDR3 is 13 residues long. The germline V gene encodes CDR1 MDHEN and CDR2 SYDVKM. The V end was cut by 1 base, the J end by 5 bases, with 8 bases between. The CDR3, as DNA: TGTGCCAGCAGTTTATTGCAGGGGACTGAAGCTTTCTTT. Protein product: CASSLLQGTEAFF.

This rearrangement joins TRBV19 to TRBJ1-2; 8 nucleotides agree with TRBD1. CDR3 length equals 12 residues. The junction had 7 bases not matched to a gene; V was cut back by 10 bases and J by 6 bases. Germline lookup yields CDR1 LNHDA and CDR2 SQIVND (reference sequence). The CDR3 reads CATLTGEDGYTF. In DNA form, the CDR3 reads TGTGCCACCCTGACAGGGGAAGATGGCTACACCTTC.

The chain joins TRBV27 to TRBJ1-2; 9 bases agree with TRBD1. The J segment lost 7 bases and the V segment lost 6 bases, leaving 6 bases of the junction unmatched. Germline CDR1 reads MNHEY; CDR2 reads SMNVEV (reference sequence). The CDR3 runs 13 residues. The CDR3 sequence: CASRGDRVTGYTF. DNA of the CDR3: TGTGCCAGCAGGGGGGACAGGGTTACTGGCTACACCTTC.

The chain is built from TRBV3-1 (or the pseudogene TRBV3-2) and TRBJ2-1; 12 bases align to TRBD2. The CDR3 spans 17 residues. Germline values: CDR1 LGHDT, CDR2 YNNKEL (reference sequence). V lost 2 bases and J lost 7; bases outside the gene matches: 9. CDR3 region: CASSQSQTSGSRNEQFF. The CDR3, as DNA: TGTGCCAGCAGCCAATCTCAGACTAGCGGGAGCCGAAATGAGCAGTTCTTC.

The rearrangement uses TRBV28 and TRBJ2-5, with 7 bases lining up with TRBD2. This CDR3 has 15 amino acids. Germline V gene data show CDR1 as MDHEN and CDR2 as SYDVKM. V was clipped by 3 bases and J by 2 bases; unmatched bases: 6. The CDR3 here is CASSFLLAEQETQYF. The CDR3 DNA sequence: TGTGCCAGCAGTTTTCTGCTAGCGGAGCAAGAGACCCAGTACTTC.

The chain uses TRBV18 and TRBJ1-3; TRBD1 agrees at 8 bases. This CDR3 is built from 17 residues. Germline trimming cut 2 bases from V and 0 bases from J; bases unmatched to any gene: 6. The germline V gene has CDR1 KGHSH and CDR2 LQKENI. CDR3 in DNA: TGTGCCAGCTCACCAGGGACAGGACTATACTCTGGAAACACCATATATTTT. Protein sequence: CASSPGTGLYSGNTIYF.

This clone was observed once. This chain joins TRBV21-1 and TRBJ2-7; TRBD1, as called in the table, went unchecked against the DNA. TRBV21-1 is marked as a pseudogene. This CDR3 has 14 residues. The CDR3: CASSTHRVPLEQYF. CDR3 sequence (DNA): TGTGCCAGCAGCACCCACAGGGTCCCTCTCGAGCAGTACTTC.

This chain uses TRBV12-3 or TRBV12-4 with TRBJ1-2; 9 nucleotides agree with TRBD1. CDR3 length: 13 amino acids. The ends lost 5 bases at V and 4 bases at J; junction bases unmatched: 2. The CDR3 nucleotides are TGTGCCAGCAGTGCGGACAGGGGCTATGGCTACACCTTC. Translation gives CASSADRGYGYTF.

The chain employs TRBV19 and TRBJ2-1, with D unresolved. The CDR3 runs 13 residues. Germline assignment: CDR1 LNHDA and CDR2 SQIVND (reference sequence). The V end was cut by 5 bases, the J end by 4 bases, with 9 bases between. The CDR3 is CASSFSFYNEQFF. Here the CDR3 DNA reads TGTGCCAGTAGTTTCTCCTTTTACAATGAGCAGTTCTTC.

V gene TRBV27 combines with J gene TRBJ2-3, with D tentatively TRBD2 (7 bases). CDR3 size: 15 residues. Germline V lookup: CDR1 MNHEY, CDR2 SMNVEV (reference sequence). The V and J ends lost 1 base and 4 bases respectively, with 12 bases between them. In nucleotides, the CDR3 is TGTGCCAGCAGTTTATGGACAGCGGGGCCAGATACGCAGTATTTT. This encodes CASSLWTAGPDTQYF.

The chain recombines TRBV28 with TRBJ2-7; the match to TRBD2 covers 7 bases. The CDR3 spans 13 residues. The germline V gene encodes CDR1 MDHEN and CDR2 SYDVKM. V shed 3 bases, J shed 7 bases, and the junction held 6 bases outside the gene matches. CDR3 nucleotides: TGTGCCAGCAGTTTGGGGGGGAGGAGGGAGCAGTACTTC. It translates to CASSLGGRREQYF.

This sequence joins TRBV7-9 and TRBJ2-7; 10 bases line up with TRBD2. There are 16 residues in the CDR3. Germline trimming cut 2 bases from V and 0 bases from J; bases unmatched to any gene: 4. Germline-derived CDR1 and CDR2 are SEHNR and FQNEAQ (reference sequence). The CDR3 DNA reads TGTGCCAGCAGCTTAACACTAGCGGGAAGCTCCTACGAGCAGTACTTC. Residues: CASSLTLAGSSYEQYF.

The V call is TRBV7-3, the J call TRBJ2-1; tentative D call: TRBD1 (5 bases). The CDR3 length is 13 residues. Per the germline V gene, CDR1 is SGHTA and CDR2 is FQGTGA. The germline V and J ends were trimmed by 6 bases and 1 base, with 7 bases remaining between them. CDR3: CASSRGSYNEQFF. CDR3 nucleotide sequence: TGTGCCAGCAGTAGGGGATCCTACAATGAGCAGTTCTTC.

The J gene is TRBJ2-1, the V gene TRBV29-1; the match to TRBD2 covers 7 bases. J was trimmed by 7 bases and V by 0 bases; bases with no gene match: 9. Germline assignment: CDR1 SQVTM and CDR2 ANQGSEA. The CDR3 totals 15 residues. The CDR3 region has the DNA TGCAGCGTTGAAGATCTTCAAGATAGCGGGAATGAGCAGTTCTTC. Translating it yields CSVEDLQDSGNEQFF.

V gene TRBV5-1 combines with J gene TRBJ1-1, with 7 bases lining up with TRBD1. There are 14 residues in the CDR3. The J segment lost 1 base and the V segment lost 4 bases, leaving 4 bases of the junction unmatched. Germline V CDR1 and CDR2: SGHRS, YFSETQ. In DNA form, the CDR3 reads TGCGCCAGCAGCCTCCGGACAGGGAACACTGAAGCTTTCTTT. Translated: CASSLRTGNTEAFF.

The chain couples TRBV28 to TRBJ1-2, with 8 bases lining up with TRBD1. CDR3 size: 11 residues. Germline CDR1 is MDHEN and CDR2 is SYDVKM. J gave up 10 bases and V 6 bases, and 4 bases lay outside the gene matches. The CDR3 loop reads CASSRTGTYTF. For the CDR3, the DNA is TGTGCCAGCAGCCGGACAGGGACCTACACCTTC.

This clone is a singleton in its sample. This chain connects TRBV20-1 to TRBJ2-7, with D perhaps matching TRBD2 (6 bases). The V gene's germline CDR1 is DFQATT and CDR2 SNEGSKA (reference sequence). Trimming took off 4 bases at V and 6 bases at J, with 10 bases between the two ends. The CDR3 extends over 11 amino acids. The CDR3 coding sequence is TGCAGTGCTAATAGGGAGGCCGAGCAGTACTTC. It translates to CSANREAEQYF.

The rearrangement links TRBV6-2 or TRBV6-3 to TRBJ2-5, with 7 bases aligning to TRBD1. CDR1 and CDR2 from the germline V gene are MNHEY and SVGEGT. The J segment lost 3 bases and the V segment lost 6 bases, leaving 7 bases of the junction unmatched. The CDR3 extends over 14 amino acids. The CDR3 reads CASSPGTAEETQYF. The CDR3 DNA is TGTGCCAGCAGCCCTGGGACAGCCGAAGAGACCCAGTACTTC.

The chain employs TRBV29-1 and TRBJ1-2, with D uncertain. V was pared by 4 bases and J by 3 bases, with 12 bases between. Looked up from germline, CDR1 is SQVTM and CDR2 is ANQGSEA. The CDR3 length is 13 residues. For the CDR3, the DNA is TGCAGCGTTGGGGCCAGATCTGACTATGGCTACACCTTC. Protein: CSVGARSDYGYTF.

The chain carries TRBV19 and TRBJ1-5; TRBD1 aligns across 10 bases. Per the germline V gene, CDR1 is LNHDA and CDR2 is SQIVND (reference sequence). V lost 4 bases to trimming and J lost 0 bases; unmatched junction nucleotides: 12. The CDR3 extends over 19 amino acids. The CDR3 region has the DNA TGTGCCAGTAGTACTTCCGGGACAGGGGCCTTTTTTAGCAATCAGCCCCAGCATTTT. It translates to CASSTSGTGAFFSNQPQHF.

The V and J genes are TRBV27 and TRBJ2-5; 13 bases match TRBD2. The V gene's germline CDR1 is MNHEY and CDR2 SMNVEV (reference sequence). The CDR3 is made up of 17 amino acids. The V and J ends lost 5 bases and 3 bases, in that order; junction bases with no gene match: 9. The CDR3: CASSPLAGGPVKETQYF. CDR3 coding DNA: TGTGCCAGCAGTCCACTAGCGGGAGGGCCGGTAAAAGAGACCCAGTACTTC.

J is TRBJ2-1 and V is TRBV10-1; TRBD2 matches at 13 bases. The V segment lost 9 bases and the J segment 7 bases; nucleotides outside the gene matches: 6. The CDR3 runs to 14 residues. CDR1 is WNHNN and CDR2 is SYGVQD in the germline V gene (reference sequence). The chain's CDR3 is CARTSGRNDNEQFF. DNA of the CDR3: TGCGCCAGGACTAGCGGGAGGAATGATAATGAGCAGTTCTTC.

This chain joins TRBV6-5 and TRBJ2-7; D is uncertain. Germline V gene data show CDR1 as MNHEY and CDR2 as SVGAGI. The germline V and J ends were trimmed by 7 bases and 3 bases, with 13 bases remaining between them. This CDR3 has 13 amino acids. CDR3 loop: CASMVGYNYEQYF. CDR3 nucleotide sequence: TGTGCCAGCATGGTCGGGTACAACTACGAGCAGTACTTC.

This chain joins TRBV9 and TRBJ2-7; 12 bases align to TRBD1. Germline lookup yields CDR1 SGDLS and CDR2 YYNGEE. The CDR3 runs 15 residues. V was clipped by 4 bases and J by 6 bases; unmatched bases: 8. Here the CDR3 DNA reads TGTGCCAGCAGCACCCTGGGGACAGGGGGCGTCGAGCAGTACTTC. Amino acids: CASSTLGTGGVEQYF.

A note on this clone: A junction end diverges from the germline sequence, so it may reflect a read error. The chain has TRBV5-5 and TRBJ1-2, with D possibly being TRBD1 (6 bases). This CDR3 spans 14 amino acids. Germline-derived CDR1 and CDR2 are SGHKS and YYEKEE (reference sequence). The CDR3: CASSFGRGSYSYTF. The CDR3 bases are TGTGCCAGCAGCTTCGGCAGGGGCTCCTATAGCTACACCTTC.

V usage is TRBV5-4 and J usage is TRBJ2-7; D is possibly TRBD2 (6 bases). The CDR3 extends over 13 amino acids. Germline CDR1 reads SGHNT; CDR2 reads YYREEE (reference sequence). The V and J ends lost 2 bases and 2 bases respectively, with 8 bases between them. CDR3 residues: CASSFGGTYEQYF. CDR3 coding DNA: TGTGCCAGCAGCTTCGGGGGTACCTACGAGCAGTACTTC.